The next 26 T cell receptor beta chains were all read from a single sample in a study of T cells after yellow fever vaccination. TCRdb redid the calling of the 5' RACE reads with MiXCR, one entry per CDR3 protein. Here the sample spans 200,000 or so distinct CDR3 sequences, approximately 6.8% being singletons. The sequencing used CD4+ T cells sorted from PBMCs, collected on the day of the yellow fever booster vaccination. These receptors were obtained from a man aged 25-40 years who received the YFV17D yellow fever vaccine.

The gene calls are TRBV3-1 and TRBJ2-5; 8 nucleotides match TRBD2. This CDR3 has 19 residues. With V trimmed by 10 bases and J by 4 bases, 26 bases remained unmatched. Germline CDR1 is LGHDT and CDR2 is YNNKEL (reference sequence). CDR3 loop: CATCQVGLPGRAGRETQYF. The CDR3 coding sequence is TGTGCCACCTGCCAAGTGGGCCTGCCCGGGAGGGCCGGTCGAGAGACCCAGTACTTC.

The rearrangement joins TRBV5-1 to TRBJ2-7, with unresolved D. The CDR3 sequence is 15 residues long. V dropped 0 bases and J dropped 1 base, with 11 bases sitting between them. Germline assignment: CDR1 SGHRS and CDR2 YFSETQ. CDR3 region: CASSLAIPGSYEQYF. The CDR3 DNA sequence: TGCGCCAGCAGCTTGGCTATACCGGGTTCCTACGAGCAGTACTTC.

The rearrangement links TRBV5-7 to TRBJ2-4; TRBD2 is a possible D gene (5 bases). TRBV5-7 is noted as an ORF with a role that remains uncertain. V was cut by 0 bases and J by 2 bases, with 15 bases left in between. The CDR3 covers 17 residues. The CDR3 DNA is TGTGCCAGCAGCTTGGCGGGATCTCGCGTTCCCAAAAACATTCAGTACTTC. It specifies CASSLAGSRVPKNIQYF.

In its sample, this clonotype was seen a few times. The chain carries TRBV3-1 and TRBJ2-1; no definite D call. V lost 4 bases to trimming and J lost 4 bases, with 14 bases between them. CDR3 length: 15 residues. The V gene's germline CDR1 is LGHDT and CDR2 YNNKEL (reference sequence). CDR3 in amino acids: CASSPGKDPYNEQFF. The DNA for the CDR3 is TGTGCCAGCAGCCCGGGCAAGGACCCTTACAATGAGCAGTTCTTC.

The chain joins TRBV5-1 to TRBJ2-1; possible D gene TRBD1, 7 bases. Trimming took off 5 bases at V and 6 bases at J, with 18 bases between the two ends. The CDR3 has 15 amino acids. Germline CDR1 reads SGHRS; CDR2 reads YFSETQ. CDR3 sequence reads: CASRFGQGDSNEQFF. In DNA form, the CDR3 reads TGCGCCAGCAGGTTCGGGCAGGGGGACTCCAATGAGCAGTTCTTC.

The chain carries TRBV5-1 and TRBJ2-3; D gene ambiguous. In germline, CDR1 is SGHRS, CDR2 YFSETQ. This CDR3 comprises 16 residues. Trimming stripped 2 bases from V and 6 bases from J, with 19 bases between. The CDR3 loop reads CASSFVAVRWKDTQYF. DNA of the CDR3: TGCGCCAGCAGCTTCGTGGCAGTTCGGTGGAAGGATACGCAGTATTTT.

The chain links TRBV27 to TRBJ2-3; 9 bases match TRBD2. This CDR3 spans 14 amino acids. CDR1 MNHEY and CDR2 SMNVEV come from the germline V gene (reference sequence). After removal of 10 bases from V and 4 bases from J, the junction contained 9 bases not matched to a gene. CDR3 coding DNA: TGTGCCACTAGGCCCTTAGCGGGAGCAGATACGCAGTATTTT. Its protein is CATRPLAGADTQYF.

The chain combines TRBV5-1 with TRBJ1-1; tentative D call: TRBD1 (5 bases). This CDR3 is 14 amino acids long. The V end was cut by 4 bases, the J end by 2 bases, with 12 bases between. The germline gives CDR1 SGHRS, CDR2 YFSETQ. The CDR3 DNA follows: TGCGCCAGCAGCCCAATCGACAGTAACACTGAAGCTTTCTTT. It encodes CASSPIDSNTEAFF.

This chain links TRBV28 with TRBJ1-1; D is possibly TRBD1 (5 bases). V was trimmed by 7 bases and J by 3 bases, leaving 15 bases between them. Germline lookup yields CDR1 MDHEN and CDR2 SYDVKM. CDR3 length: 14 amino acids. The CDR3 coding sequence is TGTGCCAGCATACACCGGGACGGTCACACTGAAGCTTTCTTT. Translation: CASIHRDGHTEAFF.

This clonotype was detected a few times. The genes are TRBV20-1 and TRBJ2-5, with D possibly TRBD2 on 7 matching bases. CDR1 and CDR2 from the germline V gene are DFQATT and SNEGSKA (reference sequence). This CDR3 has 12 residues. CDR3 bases: TGCAGGCCTACAGGGAGGGGAGAGACCCAGTACTTC. It specifies CRPTGRGETQYF.

This clonotype came up many times. V usage is TRBV5-4 and J usage is TRBJ1-2; tentatively, D is TRBD1 (6 bases). The CDR3 has 15 residues. From germline, CDR1 is SGHNT and CDR2 YYREEE (reference sequence). V lost 0 bases, J lost 4 bases, and 13 bases lay in between. The CDR3 here is CASSLEGQGTYGYTF. As DNA, the CDR3 is TGTGCCAGCAGCTTGGAAGGCCAGGGGACCTATGGCTACACCTTC.

The chain couples TRBV20-1 to TRBJ1-5; D call uncertain. Germline CDR1 is DFQATT and CDR2 is SNEGSKA (reference sequence). The CDR3 contains 14 residues. Trimming removed 4 bases at V and 0 bases at J, with 10 bases between. The CDR3 sequence: CSATSTVSNQPQHF. CDR3 in DNA: TGCAGTGCTACCTCGACGGTTAGCAATCAGCCCCAGCATTTT.

This clonotype was detected ten times or more. The chain joins TRBV5-1 to TRBJ2-3; weak D call: TRBD2 (5 bases). V lost 2 bases, J lost 0 bases, and 13 bases lay in between. The CDR3 is 16 residues long. CDR1 and CDR2 from the germline V gene are SGHRS and YFSETQ. The CDR3 loop reads CASSFYEAASTDTQYF. CDR3 in DNA: TGCGCCAGCAGCTTTTACGAAGCGGCTAGCACAGATACGCAGTATTTT.

This clonotype was recorded many times. The gene calls are TRBV7-6 and TRBJ2-1; D unresolved. Trimming pared 1 base from V and 5 bases from J, leaving 12 bases between. Germline-derived CDR1 and CDR2 are SGHVS and FNYEAQ. The CDR3 has 15 residues. This CDR3 reads CASSLGGPAHNEQFF. In nucleotides, the CDR3 is TGTGCCAGCAGCTTAGGCGGCCCGGCCCACAATGAGCAGTTCTTC.

The table lists this clonotype with many counts. The J gene is TRBJ2-7, the V gene TRBV7-2, with 7 bases that match TRBD1. Germline V lookup: CDR1 SGHTA, CDR2 FQGNSA. J was trimmed by 3 bases and V by 4 bases; bases with no gene match: 6. CDR3 length: 14 residues. The CDR3 nucleotides are TGTGCCAGCAGCTCAACGGGACAGAACTACGAGCAGTACTTC. It translates to CASSSTGQNYEQYF.

This clonotype was found a few times. The chain combines TRBV14 with TRBJ2-1; D gene ambiguous. The V and J ends lost 5 bases and 0 bases respectively, with 11 bases between them. CDR1 SGHDN and CDR2 FVKESK come from the germline V gene. CDR3 length: 15 amino acids. The CDR3 bases are TGTGCCAGCAGCTCCTACACCAGCTCCTACAATGAGCAGTTCTTC. As protein: CASSSYTSSYNEQFF.

This clonotype was counted only a few times. The chain combines TRBV10-1 with TRBJ2-7, with D unresolved. Between the trimmed V and J ends, which lost 9 bases and 5 bases, there was a span of 11 bases. CDR1 and CDR2 from the germline V gene are WNHNN and SYGVQD (reference sequence). CDR3 size: 11 residues. CDR3 DNA sequence: TGCGCCAGAGGCCTAGTGAACGAGCAGTACTTC. Amino acids: CARGLVNEQYF.

Note on this clonotype: This clone may be a read error of a much larger clone one base away. This sequence joins TRBV18 and TRBJ2-5, with 9 bases aligning to TRBD1. This CDR3 contains 16 residues. Germline CDR1 is KGHSH and CDR2 is LQKENI. CDR3 coding DNA: TGTGCCGGCTCACCCGTTGGGGACAGGGCCCCGGAGACCCAGTACTTC. Its translation: CAGSPVGDRAPETQYF.

This clonotype was detected ten times or more. V is TRBV3-1 and J is TRBJ2-2; no clear D gene. CDR1 is LGHDT and CDR2 is YNNKEL in the germline V gene (reference sequence). The CDR3 extends over 15 amino acids. V was shortened by 6 bases and J by 5 bases, with 16 bases between the two germline ends. The CDR3 region has the DNA TGTGCCAGCAGAGGTGTCGGATTGACGACCGGGGAGCTGTTTTTT. Protein product: CASRGVGLTTGELFF. The complete variable domain, with remaining parts taken from reference TRBV3-1 and TRBJ2-2, reads DTAVSQTPKYLVTQMGNDKSIKCEQNLGHDTMYWYKQDSKKFLKIMFSYNNKELIINETVPNRFSPKSPDKAHLNLHINSLELGDSAVYFCASRGVGLTTGELFFGEGSRLTVL.

This clonotype was recorded many times. The gene calls are TRBV18 and TRBJ2-3, with TRBD2 as a possible D gene (6 bases). The CDR3 is 14 amino acids. Per germline, CDR1 KGHSH and CDR2 LQKENI. The V gene lost 5 bases and the J gene lost 4 bases, with 13 bases spanning the gap. CDR3 loop: CASSDGGIADTQYF. The DNA for the CDR3 is TGTGCCAGCTCAGATGGCGGGATCGCAGATACGCAGTATTTT.

The chain carries TRBV5-1 and TRBJ1-6, with D uncertain. Trimming left V 0 bases short and J 5 bases short, with 12 bases between. This CDR3 is 16 amino acids long. CDR1 and CDR2 (germline): SGHRS, YFSETQ. CDR3 residues: CASSLAFGINNSPLHF. CDR3 in DNA: TGCGCCAGCAGCTTGGCCTTCGGAATAAATAATTCACCCCTCCACTTT.

The table lists this clonotype with a few counts. This chain links TRBV19 with TRBJ1-4; D is undetermined. The V and J ends lost 3 bases and 0 bases respectively, with 8 bases between them. The germline CDR1 and CDR2 sequences are LNHDA and SQIVND (reference sequence). CDR3 length: 15 amino acids. As DNA, the CDR3 is TGTGCCAGTAGTATCACATTTGCAACTAATGAAAAACTGTTTTTT. Its translation is CASSITFATNEKLFF.

This clonotype came up a few times. This rearrangement joins TRBV20-1 to TRBJ1-4; TRBD1 might be the D (5 bases). The V gene's germline CDR1 is DFQATT and CDR2 SNEGSKA (reference sequence). The CDR3 sequence is 14 residues long. V was trimmed by 6 bases and J by 1 base, leaving 12 bases between them. CDR3 sequence reads: CSATGPGTNEKLFF. The CDR3 DNA reads as TGCAGTGCCACAGGCCCCGGAACTAATGAAAAACTGTTTTTT.

In regard to this clonotype: The junction differs from germline at one of its ends, possibly a read error. The rearrangement joins TRBV20-1 to TRBJ1-1; TRBD1 might be the D (5 bases). CDR1 and CDR2 from the germline V gene are DFQATT and SNEGSKA (reference sequence). CDR3 length equals 17 residues. In DNA, the CDR3 is TGCTGTGCTAGAGATCCGGGGCTGGAGACTATGAACACTGAAGCTTTCTTT. Encoded protein: CCARDPGLETMNTEAFF.

V is TRBV24-1 and J is TRBJ2-1, with D tentatively TRBD1 (6 bases). The CDR3 sequence is 15 residues long. Trimming left V 9 bases short and J 3 bases short, with 17 bases between. Germline V gene sequence: CDR1 KGHDR, CDR2 SFDVKD. CDR3 nucleotides: TGTGCCACCGGCGCCGCGGACAGAGACTACAATGAGCAGTTCTTC. It codes for CATGAADRDYNEQFF.

This clonotype occurred a few times. This rearrangement joins TRBV12-3 or TRBV12-4 to TRBJ2-1; D unresolved. Trimming removed 3 bases from V and 2 bases from J, with 14 bases in between. The CDR3 is 16 amino acids. CDR3 nucleotides: TGTGCCAGCAGTTTTGCGCAGTACACAGCCTACAATGAGCAGTTCTTC. This gives the protein CASSFAQYTAYNEQFF.